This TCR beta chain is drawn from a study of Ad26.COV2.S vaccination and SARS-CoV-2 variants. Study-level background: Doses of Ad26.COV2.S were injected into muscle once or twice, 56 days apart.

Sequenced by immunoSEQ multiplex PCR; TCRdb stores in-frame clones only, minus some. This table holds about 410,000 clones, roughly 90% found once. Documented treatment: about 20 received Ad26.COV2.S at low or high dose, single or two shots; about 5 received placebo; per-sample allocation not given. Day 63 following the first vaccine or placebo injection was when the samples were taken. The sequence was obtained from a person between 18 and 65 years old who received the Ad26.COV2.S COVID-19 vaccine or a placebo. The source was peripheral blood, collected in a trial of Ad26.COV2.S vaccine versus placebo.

The CDR3 loop is CASSLSPDRSRTGELFF. The CDR3 DNA sequence: TGTGCCAGCAGCTTGTCCCCTGACAGGTCGCGCACCGGGGAGCTGTTTTTT. V gene TRBV5-8 combines with J gene TRBJ2-2, with D possibly matching TRBD1 (6 bases). The V end lost 1 base, the J end lost 4 bases, and 17 bases lay between the germline ends. Germline CDR1 is SGHTS and CDR2 is YDEGEE. There are 17 residues in the CDR3.